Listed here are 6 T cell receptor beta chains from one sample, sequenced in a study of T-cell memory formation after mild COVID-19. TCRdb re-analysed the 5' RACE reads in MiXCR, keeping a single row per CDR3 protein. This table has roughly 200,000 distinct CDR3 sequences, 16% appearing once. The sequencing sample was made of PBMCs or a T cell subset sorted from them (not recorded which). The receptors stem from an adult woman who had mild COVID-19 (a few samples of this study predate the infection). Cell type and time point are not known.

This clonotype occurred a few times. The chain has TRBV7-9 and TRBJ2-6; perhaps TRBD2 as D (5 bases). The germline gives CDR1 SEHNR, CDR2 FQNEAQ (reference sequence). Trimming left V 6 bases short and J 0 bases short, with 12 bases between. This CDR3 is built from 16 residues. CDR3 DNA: TGTGCCAGCAGATCAGGAGGCGGCTCTGGGGCCAACGTCCTGACTTTC. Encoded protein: CASRSGGGSGANVLTF.

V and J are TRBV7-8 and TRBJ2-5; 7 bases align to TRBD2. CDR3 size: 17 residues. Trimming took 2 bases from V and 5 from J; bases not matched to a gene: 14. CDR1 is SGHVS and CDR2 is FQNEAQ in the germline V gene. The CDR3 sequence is CASSLPTFAGVSETQYF. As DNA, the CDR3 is TGTGCCAGCAGCTTACCGACTTTTGCGGGAGTGTCGGAGACCCAGTACTTC. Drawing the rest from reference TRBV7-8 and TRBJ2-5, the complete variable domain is GAGVSQSPRYKVAKRGQDVALRCDPISGHVSLFWYQQALGQGPEFLTYFQNEAQLDKSGLPSDRFFAERPEGSVSTLKIQRTQQEDSAVYLCASSLPTFAGVSETQYFGPGTRLLVL.

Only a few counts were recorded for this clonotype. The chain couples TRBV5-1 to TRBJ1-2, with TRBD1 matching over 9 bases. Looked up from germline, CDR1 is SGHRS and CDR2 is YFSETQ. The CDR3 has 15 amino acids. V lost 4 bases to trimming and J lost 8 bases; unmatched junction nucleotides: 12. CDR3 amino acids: CASSTPGQGLRGYTF. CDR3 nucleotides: TGCGCCAGCAGCACACCGGGACAGGGTCTAAGAGGCTACACCTTC.

The CDR3 DNA reads as TGTGCCAGCTCACCTGGACAGGGGGCGCAGAACACTGAAGCTTTCTTT. Residues: CASSPGQGAQNTEAFF. This rearrangement joins TRBV18 to TRBJ1-1, with 11 bases identical to TRBD1. Germline values: CDR1 KGHSH, CDR2 LQKENI. V lost 3 bases to trimming and J lost 1 base; unmatched junction nucleotides: 4. The length of the CDR3 is 16 residues. Full variable domain (outside the CDR3, taken from reference TRBV18 and TRBJ1-1): NAGVMQNPRHLVRRRGQEARLRCSPMKGHSHVYWYRQLPEEGLKFMVYLQKENIIDESGMPKERFSAEFPKEGPSILRIQQVVRGDSAAYFCASSPGQGAQNTEAFFGQGTRLTVV.

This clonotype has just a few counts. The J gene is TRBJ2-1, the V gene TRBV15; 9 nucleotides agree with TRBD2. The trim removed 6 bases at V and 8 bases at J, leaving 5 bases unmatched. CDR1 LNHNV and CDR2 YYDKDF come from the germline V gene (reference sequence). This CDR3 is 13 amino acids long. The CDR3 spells CATRAGGQDEQFF. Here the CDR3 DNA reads TGTGCCACCAGGGCGGGGGGGCAGGATGAGCAGTTCTTC.

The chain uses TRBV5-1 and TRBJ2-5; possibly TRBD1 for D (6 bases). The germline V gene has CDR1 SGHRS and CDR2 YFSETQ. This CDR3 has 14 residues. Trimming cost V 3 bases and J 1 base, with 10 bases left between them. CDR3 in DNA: TGCGCCAGCAGCTGGGGACAACGCCAAGAGACCCAGTACTTC. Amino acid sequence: CASSWGQRQETQYF.